This T cell receptor (beta chain) was obtained from a study of T cell responses to AZD1222 COVID-19 vaccine. Data came from immunoSEQ multiplex PCR; TCRdb stores just in-frame clones and leaves some out. The table lists 97,000 or so clones, roughly nine tenths of them singletons. The germline gives CDR1 LNHDA, CDR2 SQIVND (reference sequence). Trimming pared 5 bases from V and 1 base from J, leaving 5 bases between. The CDR3 is made up of 12 amino acids. Sample: peripheral blood, taken on day 0 of AZD1222 vaccination. The sequence was collected from an adult in good health. The chain recombines TRBV19 with TRBJ1-1; D remains ambiguous. CDR3 nucleotides: TGTGCCAGTAGTCCAGGGAACACTGAAGCTTTCTTT. Protein: CASSPGNTEAFF.